This T cell receptor (beta chain) is drawn from a study of shared clonotypes between healthy human individuals. Overall study results and limits: For sorted subsets, rarefaction showed incomplete sequencing despite large depth.

Remarks on this clone: What it recognizes is unknown. This specimen includes other DNA sequences encoding the same CDR3.

Sequencing used immunoSEQ multiplex PCR; TCRdb keeps in-frame clones, though not all of them. The sample yields hundreds of thousands of clones, about 74% seen once. The CDR3 runs to 15 residues. V dropped 5 bases and J dropped 2 bases, with 13 bases sitting between them. Germline V gene lookup returns CDR1 SEHNR and CDR2 FQNEAQ (reference sequence). This receptor was obtained from a woman aged 25 to 39 in good health. Sequences were obtained from memory CD4+ T cells sorted from blood. Stated subset: CD45RA-negative fraction. This chain links TRBV7-9 with TRBJ1-5; maybe TRBD1 (5 bases). In DNA form, the CDR3 reads TGTGCCAGCAGCCCGCAGGGTGCGGGCAATCAGCCCCAGCATTTT. Its translation is CASSPQGAGNQPQHF.